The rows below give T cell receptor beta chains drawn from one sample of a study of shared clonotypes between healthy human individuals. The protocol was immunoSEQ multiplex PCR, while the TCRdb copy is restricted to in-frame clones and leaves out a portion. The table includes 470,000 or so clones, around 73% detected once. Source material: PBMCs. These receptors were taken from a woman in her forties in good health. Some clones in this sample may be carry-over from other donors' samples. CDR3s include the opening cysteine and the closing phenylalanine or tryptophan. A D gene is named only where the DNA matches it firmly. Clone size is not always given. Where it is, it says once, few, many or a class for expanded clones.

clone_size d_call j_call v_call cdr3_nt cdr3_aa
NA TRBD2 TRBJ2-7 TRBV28 TGTGCCAGCAGTTTTGGGGGGGGACTAGCGGGCTACGAGCAGTACTTC CASSFGGGLAGYEQYF
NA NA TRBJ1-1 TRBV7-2 TGTGCCAGCAGCTTAGTTGAGAACACTGAAGCTTTCTTT CASSLVENTEAFF
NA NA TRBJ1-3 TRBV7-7 TGTGCCAGCAGCTTAGGCCCCCCAAGCTCTGGAAACACCATATATTTT CASSLGPPSSGNTIYF
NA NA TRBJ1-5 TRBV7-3 TGTGCCAGCAGCTTAACAGACACGGATCAGCCCCAGCATTTT CASSLTDTDQPQHF
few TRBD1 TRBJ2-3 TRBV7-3 TGTGCCAGCAGCCTCGACAGGGCGTCAGATACGCAGTATTTT CASSLDRASDTQYF
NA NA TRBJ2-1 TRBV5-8 TGTGCCAGCAGCTTGTATCGGGGCCGAAACCTGGTGGAGCAGTTCTTC CASSLYRGRNLVEQFF
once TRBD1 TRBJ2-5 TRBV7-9 TGTGCCAGCAGCCGGCCAGGGGGCCGCAAAAAAGAGACCCAGTACTTC CASSRPGGRKKETQYF
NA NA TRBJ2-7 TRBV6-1 TGTGCCAGCAGTGAGATCGGGTTTAACGAGCAGTACTTC CASSEIGFNEQYF
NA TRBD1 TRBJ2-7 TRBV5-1 TGCGCCAGCAGCACCTCGACAGGGATTCCCTACGAGCAGTACTTC CASSTSTGIPYEQYF
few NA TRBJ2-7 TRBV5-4 TGTGCCAGCAGCTTGGTCGGGAGCATCTACGAGCAGTACTTC CASSLVGSIYEQYF
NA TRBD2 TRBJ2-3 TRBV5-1 TGCGCCAGCAGCACGGGACTAGCGGAGAGCACAGATACGCAGTATTTT CASSTGLAESTDTQYF
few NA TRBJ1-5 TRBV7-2 TGTGCCAGCAGCCTCGATCCGGGACATCCGCCCCAGCATTTT CASSLDPGHPPQHF
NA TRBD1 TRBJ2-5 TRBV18 TGTGCCAGCTTCAGAGACAGGGGGCCAGAGACCCAGTACTTC CASFRDRGPETQYF
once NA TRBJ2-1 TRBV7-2 TGTGCCAGCAGCTTAGGGAGCTCCTACAATGAGCAGTTCTTC CASSLGSSYNEQFF
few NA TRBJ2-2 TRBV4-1 TGCGCCAGCATGAAGGGGGCGAACACCGGGGAGCTGTTTTTT CASMKGANTGELFF
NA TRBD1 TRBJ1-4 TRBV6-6 TGTGCCAGCAGCGGTAGGAGGGGGCTAGGTGAAAAACTGTTTTTT CASSGRRGLGEKLFF
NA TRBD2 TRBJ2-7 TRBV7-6 TGTGCCAGCAGCCTGGGGACTAGCGGGACCTACGAGCAGTACTTC CASSLGTSGTYEQYF
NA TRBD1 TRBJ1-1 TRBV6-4 TGTGCCAGCAGTCCGACAGGGGGCATGAACACTGAAGCTTTCTTT CASSPTGGMNTEAFF
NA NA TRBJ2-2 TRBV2 TGTGCCAGCCAACAGGGAGGCACCGGGGAGCTGTTTTTT CASQQGGTGELFF
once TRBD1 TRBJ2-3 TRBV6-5 TGTGCCAGCAGAGCACAGGGGGATACGCAGTATTTT CASRAQGDTQYF
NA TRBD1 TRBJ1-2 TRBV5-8 TGTGCCAGCAGCCCAGGGACAGGGGATTCTTCCTATGGCTACACCTTC CASSPGTGDSSYGYTF
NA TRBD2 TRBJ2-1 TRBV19 TGTGCCAGTACCACCTCGACTAGCGGTGGGGGGGACAATGAGCAGTTCTTC CASTTSTSGGGDNEQFF
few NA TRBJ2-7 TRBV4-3 TGCGCCAGCAGCCAAGGAGACTCCTACGAGCAGTACTTC CASSQGDSYEQYF
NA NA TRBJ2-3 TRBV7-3 TGTGCCAGCAGCTTAACGGGAGCCGGAACAGATACGCAGTATTTT CASSLTGAGTDTQYF
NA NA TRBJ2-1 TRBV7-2 TGTGCCAGCAGCCAGACTCGGGGCTGGTACAATGAGCAGTTCTTC CASSQTRGWYNEQFF
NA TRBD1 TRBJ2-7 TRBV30 TGTGCCTGGAGAGAAAGACAGGGTCTCTCCTACGAGCAGTACTTC CAWRERQGLSYEQYF
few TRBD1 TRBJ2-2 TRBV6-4 TGTGCCAGCAACCCGGGACAGGGGAACACCGGGGAGCTGTTTTTT CASNPGQGNTGELFF
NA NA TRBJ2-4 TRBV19 TGTGCCAGTAGTATACACAGGGTCCTAGCCAAAAACATTCAGTACTTC CASSIHRVLAKNIQYF
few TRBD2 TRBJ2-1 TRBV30 TGTGCCTGGAGTATCAAGGGGGCTTTTAGCGGGGGTTACAATGAGCAGTTCTTC CAWSIKGAFSGGYNEQFF
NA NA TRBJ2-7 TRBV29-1 TGCAGCGTTGGGCAGGATACCTACGAGCAGTACTTC CSVGQDTYEQYF
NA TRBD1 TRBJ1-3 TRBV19 TGTGCCAGTAGTGACCCGGACAGGGGAGGAAACACCATATATTTT CASSDPDRGGNTIYF
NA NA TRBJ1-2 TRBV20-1 TGCAGTGCTAGAGCGACAGGCGGCTACACCTTC CSARATGGYTF
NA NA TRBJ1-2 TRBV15 TGTGCCACCAGCAGAGGCATGGGGGGGCAGGGATATGGCTACACCTTC CATSRGMGGQGYGYTF
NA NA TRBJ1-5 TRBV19 TGTGCCAGTAGTAAGGCAGGCGGAAGCAATCAGCCCCAGCATTTT CASSKAGGSNQPQHF
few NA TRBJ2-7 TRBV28 TGTGCCAGCAGTTCCTCGACCAAAACGGGGGAGCAGTACTTC CASSSSTKTGEQYF
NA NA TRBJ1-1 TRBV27 TGTGCCAGCAGTCTCCCCGGGGTCGAAGCTTTCTTT CASSLPGVEAFF
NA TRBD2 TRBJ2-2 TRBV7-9 TGTGCCAGCAGCTTCCTAGCGGGAATCGGGGAGCTGTTTTTT CASSFLAGIGELFF
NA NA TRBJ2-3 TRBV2 TGTGCCAGCGGAACGAACAGGGTAGATACGCAGTATTTT CASGTNRVDTQYF
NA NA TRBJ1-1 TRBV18 TGTGCCAGCTCACCGGACCGGGACTTCAAGAACACTGAAGCTTTCTTT CASSPDRDFKNTEAFF
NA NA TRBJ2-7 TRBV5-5 TGTGCCAGCAGCTGGTTGACAGGAGAAAACGAGCAGTACTTC CASSWLTGENEQYF
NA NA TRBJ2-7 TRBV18 TGTGCCAGCTCACCAGGATATGGGGGTGCCTACGAGCAGTACTTC CASSPGYGGAYEQYF
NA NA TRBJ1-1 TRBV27 TGTGCCAGCAGTTTTAGGTTGAACACTGAAGCTTTCTTT CASSFRLNTEAFF
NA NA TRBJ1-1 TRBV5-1 TGCGCCAGCAGCTTGGCGACGTCAGGAGTTACTGAAGCTTTCTTT CASSLATSGVTEAFF
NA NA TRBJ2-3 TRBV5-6 TGTGCCAGCAGCCCGGGACCCAGGTTGGTAGATACGCAGTATTTT CASSPGPRLVDTQYF
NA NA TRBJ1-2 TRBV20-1 TGCAGTGCTACCATGACAGTTGGCTACACCTTC CSATMTVGYTF